These 8 T cell receptor beta chains share one sample of origin, sequenced in a study of blood T cell repertoires in COVID-19. Assay used: immunoSEQ multiplex PCR; TCRdb lists only in-frame clones, some missing. This repertoire shows about 45,000 clones, more than 70% found once; its top ten account for roughly an eighth. Sequencing was carried out using peripheral blood. These receptor sequences come from a human donor in a cohort sampled during active COVID-19.

The chain joins TRBV5-1 to TRBJ2-7, with D perhaps matching TRBD1 (5 bases). Germline CDR1 SGHRS, CDR2 YFSETQ. The V end was cut by 2 bases, the J end by 0 bases, with 9 bases between. This CDR3 contains 14 residues. The CDR3 region is CASSFEQGSYEQYF. The CDR3, as DNA: TGCGCCAGCAGCTTCGAGCAGGGCTCCTACGAGCAGTACTTC.

The chain employs TRBV2 and TRBJ2-1; 7 bases agree with TRBD1. Germline lookup yields CDR1 SNHLY and CDR2 FYNNEI. Germline trimming cut 11 bases from V and 0 bases from J; bases unmatched to any gene: 16. This CDR3 spans 17 amino acids. CDR3 sequence reads: CAGRVKGAWFSYNEQFF. The DNA of the CDR3 is TGTGCCGGACGCGTAAAGGGGGCCTGGTTCTCCTACAATGAGCAGTTCTTC. Full variable domain (rest looked up from reference TRBV2 and TRBJ2-1): EPEVTQTPSHQVTQMGQEVILRCVPISNHLYFYWYRQILGQKVEFLVSFYNNEISEKSEIFDDQFSVERPDGSNFTLKIRSTKLEDSAMYFCAGRVKGAWFSYNEQFFGPGTRLTVL.

The rearrangement joins TRBV5-1 to TRBJ2-4; 9 bases match TRBD1. V shed 5 bases and J 6 bases; nucleotides not matched to a gene: 0. Germline V CDR1 and CDR2: SGHRS, YFSETQ. This CDR3 is 12 amino acids long. The CDR3 coding sequence is TGCGCCAGCAGGGGACAGGGAAACATTCAGTACTTC. Its translation: CASRGQGNIQYF.

V gene TRBV4-3 combines with J gene TRBJ2-7, with a possible D match to TRBD2 (5 bases). V dropped 0 bases and J dropped 3 bases, with 12 bases sitting between them. The CDR3 consists of 15 residues. Looked up from germline, CDR1 is LGHNA and CDR2 is YSLEER. The CDR3 region has the DNA TGCGCCAGCAGCCAAGATAGGCGGGCACTCTACGAGCAGTACTTC. As protein: CASSQDRRALYEQYF.

V is TRBV7-2 and J is TRBJ1-5; D remains ambiguous. V was clipped by 5 bases and J by 1 base, with 9 bases between them. The length of the CDR3 is 14 residues. In germline, CDR1 is SGHTA, CDR2 FQGNSA. The CDR3 loop reads CASSRTESNQPQHF. DNA for the CDR3: TGTGCCAGCAGCCGGACTGAGAGCAATCAGCCCCAGCATTTT.

The chain carries TRBV6-2 or TRBV6-3 and TRBJ1-2; D is uncertain. V dropped 4 bases and J dropped 3 bases, with 15 bases sitting between them. The CDR3 loop spans 15 amino acids. Per the germline V gene, CDR1 is MNHEY and CDR2 is SVGEGT. DNA of the CDR3: TGTGCCAGCAGTTCAGGTCCCTCTTCGGACTATGGCTACACCTTC. Translating it yields CASSSGPSSDYGYTF.

The chain recombines TRBV5-4 with TRBJ2-1, with a weak D call TRBD2 (7 bases). V was clipped by 4 bases and J by 6 bases, with 14 bases between them. The CDR3 consists of 14 residues. Germline V lookup: CDR1 SGHNT, CDR2 YYREEE (reference sequence). CDR3 sequence (DNA): TGTGCCAGCAGCCCGGGGGGCCCCGGCAATGAGCAGTTCTTC. This translates into CASSPGGPGNEQFF.

The V and J genes are TRBV3-1 (or the pseudogene TRBV3-2) and TRBJ2-5; D is undetermined. CDR1 and CDR2 (germline): LGHDT, YNNKEL (reference sequence). The CDR3 is 15 residues long. The germline V and J ends were trimmed by 0 bases and 3 bases, with 11 bases remaining between them. The CDR3 region is CASSQDSTVKETQYF. The CDR3 DNA sequence: TGTGCCAGCAGCCAAGATAGCACTGTAAAAGAGACCCAGTACTTC.